Included here is one T cell receptor beta chain sequence, with context. TCRdb's copy holds only in-frame clones and misses some; the assay was immunoSEQ multiplex PCR. This repertoire shows 70,000 to 95,000 clones, over 70% found once; its top ten account for about 5.3%. This sample is part of a study of a mutant IDH1 vaccine in newly diagnosed glioma. Study context: Treated patients, averaging roughly 40 years, were around 60% male and around 38% female. Most patients had radiochemotherapy with temozolomide before enrollment; others had one alone.

Indicated time point: baseline, week 1 (first vaccination visit). Treatment of the sample: pre-vaccination baseline after standard-of-care therapy. The astrocytomas were IDH1-mutant, ATRX-negative, and WHO grade 3 or 4. The CDR3 totals 14 residues. Germline V gene lookup returns CDR1 SGHDT and CDR2 YYEEEE. Trimming pared 5 bases from V and 2 bases from J, leaving 13 bases between. This material consisted of PBMCs, taken from a glioma patient treated with radiotherapy, temozolomide or both. This rearrangement joins TRBV5-6 to TRBJ2-5, with a tentative D call TRBD2 (8 bases). This clonotype originated in a middle-aged man with glioma. Some clones in this sample may be carry-over from other donors' samples. CDR3 loop: CASRRGDRQETQYF. The CDR3, as DNA: TGTGCCAGCAGGCGGGGGGACAGACAAGAGACCCAGTACTTC. The whole variable domain, remainder taken from reference TRBV5-6 and TRBJ2-5, is DAGVTQSPTHLIKTRGQQVTLRCSPKSGHDTVSWYQQALGQGPQFIFQYYEEEERQRGNFPDRFSGHQFPNYSSELNVNALLLGDSALYLCASRRGDRQETQYFGPGTRLLVL.